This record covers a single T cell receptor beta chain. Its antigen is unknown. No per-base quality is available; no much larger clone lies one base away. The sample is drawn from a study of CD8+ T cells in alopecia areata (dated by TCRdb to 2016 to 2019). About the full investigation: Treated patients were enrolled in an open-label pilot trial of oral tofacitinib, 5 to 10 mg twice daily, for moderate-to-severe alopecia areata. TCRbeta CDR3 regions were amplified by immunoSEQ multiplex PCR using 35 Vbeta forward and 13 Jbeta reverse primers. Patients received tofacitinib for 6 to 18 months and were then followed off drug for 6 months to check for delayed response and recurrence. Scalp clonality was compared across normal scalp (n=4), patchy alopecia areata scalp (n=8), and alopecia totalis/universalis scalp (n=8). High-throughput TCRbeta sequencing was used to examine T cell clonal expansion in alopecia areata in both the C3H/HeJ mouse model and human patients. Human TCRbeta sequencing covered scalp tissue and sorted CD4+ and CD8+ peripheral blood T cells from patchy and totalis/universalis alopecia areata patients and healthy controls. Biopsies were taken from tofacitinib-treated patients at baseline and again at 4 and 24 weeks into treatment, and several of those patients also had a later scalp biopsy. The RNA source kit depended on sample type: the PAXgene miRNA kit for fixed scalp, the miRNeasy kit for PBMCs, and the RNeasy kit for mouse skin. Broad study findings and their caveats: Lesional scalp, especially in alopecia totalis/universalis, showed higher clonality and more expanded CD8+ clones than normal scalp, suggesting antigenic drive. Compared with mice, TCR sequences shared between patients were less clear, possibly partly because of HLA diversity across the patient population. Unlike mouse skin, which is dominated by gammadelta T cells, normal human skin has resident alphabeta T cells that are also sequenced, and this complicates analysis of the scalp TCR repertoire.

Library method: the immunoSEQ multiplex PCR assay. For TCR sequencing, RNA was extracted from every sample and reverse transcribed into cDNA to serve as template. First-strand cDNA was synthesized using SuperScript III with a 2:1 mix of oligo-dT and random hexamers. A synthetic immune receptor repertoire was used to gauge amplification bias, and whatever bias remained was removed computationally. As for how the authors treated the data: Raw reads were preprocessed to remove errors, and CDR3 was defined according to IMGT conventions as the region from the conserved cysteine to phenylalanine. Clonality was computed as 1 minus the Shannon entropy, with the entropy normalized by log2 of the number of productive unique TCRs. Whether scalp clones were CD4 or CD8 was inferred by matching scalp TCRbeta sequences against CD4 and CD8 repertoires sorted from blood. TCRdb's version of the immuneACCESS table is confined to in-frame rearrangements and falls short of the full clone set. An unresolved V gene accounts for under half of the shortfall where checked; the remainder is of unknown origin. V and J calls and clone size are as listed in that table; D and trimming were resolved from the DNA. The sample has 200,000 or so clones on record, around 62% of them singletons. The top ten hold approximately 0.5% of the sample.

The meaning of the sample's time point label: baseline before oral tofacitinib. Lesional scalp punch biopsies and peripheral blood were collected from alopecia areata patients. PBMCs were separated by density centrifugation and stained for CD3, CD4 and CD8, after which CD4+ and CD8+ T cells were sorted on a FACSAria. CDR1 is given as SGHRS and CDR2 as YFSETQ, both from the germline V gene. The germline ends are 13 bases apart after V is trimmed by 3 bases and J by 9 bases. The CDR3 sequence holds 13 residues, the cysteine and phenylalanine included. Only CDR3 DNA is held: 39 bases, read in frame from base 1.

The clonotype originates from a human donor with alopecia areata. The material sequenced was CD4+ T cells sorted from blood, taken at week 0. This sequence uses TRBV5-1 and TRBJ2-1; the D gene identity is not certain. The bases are TGCGCCAGCAGCTCTCAGGATTTGGGTGAGCAGTTCTTC. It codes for CASSSQDLGEQFF.